The subject of this entry is one TCR beta chain. The antigen this receptor binds is unknown. Per-base qualities were not stored, and no clone one base away is much larger. The data originate from a study of cytomegalovirus exposure and HLA in healthy donors (TCRdb year 2017). At the level of the whole study: An earlier analysis of some 600 of the donors reported approximately 260 Gb of sequence data and around 110 million unique TCR beta sequences obtained from about 179 million T cells. Approximately 310 gigabases of sequencing data and tens of millions of unique TCR sequences were included in an early release covering around 600 HLA-typed donors. Among the roughly 400 genotyped donors, roughly 80% belonged to the genetic ancestry cluster associated with self-reported Caucasian donors. The study aimed to test whether signatures of past pathogen exposure could be identified by cataloging public T cell receptors. The T cell repertoires of 550 to 850 subjects were profiled by immunosequencing and related to cytomegalovirus serostatus. In addition to the first cohort of about 650 subjects, a separate validation cohort of approximately 130 different subjects was used. To predict cytomegalovirus infection status, the study brought together high-throughput TCR immunosequencing, statistical association of individual TCRs with disease status, and machine learning. A later analysis re-examined previously published TCR beta repertoires from 610 or so donors and added high-resolution HLA genotyping to investigate patterns of TCR occurrence. In the later analysis, no new phenotypic data were used to find candidate immune exposures; instead, reliance was placed on TCR beta sequences and their occurrence across donors. To decide whether each TCR beta V gene segment behaved as functional or pseudogenic, an earlier analysis of approximately 620 of the donors relied on high-throughput TCR beta sequencing. Donor age, sex, ethnicity and CMV serostatus were compiled together with the repertoire data. A later genetic analysis took genome-wide SNP genotypes for about three fifths of the roughly 670 donors and used that subset as a discovery cohort. All discovery cohort repertoires had been generated on a single sequencing platform. Both class I and class II loci were covered by HLA typing, at four-digit resolution. The number of donors typed differed by locus, with about 629-630 for A, B, C, DRB1 and DQB1, more than 500 for DQA1, 606 for DPA1, and some 440 for DPB1. About 5 DR-DQ haplotypes were handled as single units for association and clustering, since linkage in the cohort was strong. Across approximately 400 genotyped donors of the cohort, an average of about 220,000 unique TCR beta nucleotide sequences per donor were sequenced, and about a sixth of those sequences were non-productive.

Taken from cysteine to phenylalanine, the CDR3 has 16 residues. Only CDR3 DNA remains: 48 bases, in frame from the first base. Trimmed from V: 2 bases; trimmed from J: 4 bases; junction bases lacking a gene match: 8. From a lookup of the germline V gene, CDR1 and CDR2 are SGHDT and YYEEEE. Library prep was done by the immunoSEQ multiplex PCR assay. For the multiplex PCR, a mixture combining 60 forward primers for TCR Vbeta segments and 13 reverse primers for TCR Jbeta segments was used. The CDR3 region of rearranged TCR beta genes was amplified from genomic DNA by a multiplex PCR assay. The amplified TCR beta libraries were sequenced on the Illumina HiSeq System as 87-base-pair reads. The authors processed their data as follows. A later analysis counted approximately 74 million unique TCR beta chains across the 600 to 850 repertoires, and 9 million to 14 million of these chains were shared by at least two donors. A nearest-neighbor algorithm error-corrected the raw reads and collapsed the reads into unique sequences, merging closely related sequences to remove PCR and sequencing errors. V, D and J gene segments were assigned by aligning CDR3 sequences to IMGT reference sequences. For a sequence to be retained, at least a six-nucleotide match to both a V gene segment and a J gene segment was required. Rearrangements were called productive when the CDR3 lacked stop codons and stayed in frame with V and J; all others were non-productive. CDR3 was defined by IMGT convention, running from the second conserved V-encoded cysteine to the conserved J-encoded phenylalanine. In an earlier analysis of roughly 610 of the donors, sequences lacking an unambiguous match to a single V gene segment were excluded. An earlier analysis of 587 of the donors classified V segments as functional when productive rearrangements were above 56.7% and as segregating when the standard deviation between donors was above 5%. A statistical classification framework was developed to diagnose cytomegalovirus status using the catalog of TCR beta chain sequences. A later analysis assigned V and J genes by comparing TCR nucleotide sequences with IMGT/GENE-DB human TR gene sequences. A later analysis assigned CDR3 sequences and most-parsimonious VDJ recombination scenarios with the TCRdist pipeline. A later analysis defined each TCR beta chain by its CDR3 amino acid sequence plus V-gene family, and excluded reads lacking a unique V-gene family. As a way to deal with suspected cross-contamination and a sequencing artifact, a later analysis dropped hundreds of nucleotide sequences that were highly shared and had low generation probability. In a later analysis, a clonal expansion index for each public chain was calculated from normalized within-repertoire ranks of inferred template counts. Generation probabilities in a later analysis came from a VDJ recombination model fitted to out-of-frame rearrangements, and those results were checked against IGoR. A later analysis scored TCR-TCR, TCR-HLA and TCR-CMV co-occurrence with hypergeometric tests, applying a repertoire-size bias correction to TCR pairs. To estimate false discovery rates, a later analysis permuted the HLA or CMV assignments 20 times. In a later analysis, co-occurring TCRs were grouped using DBSCAN, with TCRdist sequence similarity added in when clustering inside HLA-allele-positive subsets. Repertoires with fewer than 30,000 or more than 120,000 public chains, plus five repertoires with anomalous nucleotide sharing, were excluded from co-occurrence clustering. TCRdb holds this immuneACCESS table with in-frame rearrangements only. Some clones are missing; in checked studies, unresolved V genes explain under half, and the rest has no known cause. V, J and clone size derive from that table, while D and trimming were established from the DNA sequence. This sample gives fewer than 200,000 clones in total; over 70% of them show up just once. In total, the top ten clones hold about 4.7% of the sample.

The full study reports these points: Linkage disequilibrium might explain the correlated functional status among segregating V segments, but an unknown experimental factor could not be ruled out. Strong co-occurrence of HLA alleles, especially DR and DQ, made assigning TCR associations to individual alleles difficult. A cluster of highly shared sequence variants was judged likely to be a technical artifact of the sequencing pipeline. Across donors, most TCR sequences were observed very rarely, whereas some public TCRs were present in many individuals. Several of the top co-occurrence clusters appeared to be linked to parvovirus B19, influenza, CMV and Epstein-Barr virus, according to a later analysis. In an earlier analysis of 587 of the donors, most TCR beta V segments were observed in productive rearrangements about 90% or about 30% of the time, broadly matching IMGT annotations. Most CMV-associated TCR beta chains appeared to be HLA-restricted in a later analysis, and the HLA associations seemed to be driven largely by CMV exposure. Presence/absence analyses assumed roughly uniform sequencing depth across donors, an assumption that may not hold. According to a later analysis, TCR association rates differed among HLA loci, with DRB1 alleles showing the most associated TCRs and HLA-C alleles showing the fewest. In a later genetic analysis, fewer N-insertions in productive TCRs were reported among donors in an Asian-associated ancestry cluster than the approximately 710-donor mean. The classifier was reported to diagnose cytomegalovirus status with high specificity and sensitivity in both the original cohort and the validation cohort. In vitro tests confirmed that a few of the cytomegalovirus-associated TCR beta chains recognize cytomegalovirus antigens. The 87-base-pair reads could not distinguish some IMGT-functional V segments, including TRBV6-2 and TRBV6-3, so those segments were excluded. Because counts were too low, fewer than 20 rarely observed V segments, including chromosome 9 orphons, were excluded from the earlier analysis of 587 of the donors. In a later analysis, 16,951 TCR beta sequences were associated with specific HLA alleles at a false discovery rate of 0.05. The cohort was sequenced for TCR beta chains only, and without alpha or paired-chain data the features that could be detected were limited. In the study, some 160 TCR beta chains were listed as associated with cytomegalovirus. The only immune exposure information available for the cohort was CMV serostatus. In a later analysis, HLA-associated TCR beta chains were found to be more clonally expanded and to have lower generation probabilities than equally common non-associated chains. An association between a missense DCLRE1C variant and V-gene and J-gene trimming of TCR beta chains was found in a later genetic analysis and replicated in an independent cohort. A further reported finding was that TCR beta sequences accurately predicted the HLA-A and HLA-B alleles for most subjects in the first cohort. HLA typing was unavailable for some donors at each locus, so association tests used only the typed subset. The authors suggested that the approach could potentially be generalized to other disease states and immunological phenotypes.

The cohort consisted of 666 healthy bone marrow donors. At the time of sampling, all cohort members were nominally healthy, though unrecorded immune exposures were likely present. The donor tested CMV seronegative, placing the donor among the 300 to 450 seronegative members of the cohort. Every donor gave a peripheral blood sample, and the peripheral blood mononuclear cells from that sample were used for TCR beta sequencing. The Qiagen DNeasy Blood Extraction Kit was used to extract genomic DNA from the blood cell samples. The receptor was derived from a young man in good health and CMV-seronegative. Source material: PBMCs. Rearrangement joined TRBV5-6 to TRBJ2-1; a stretch of 8 junction bases matches TRBD2. This receptor carries the CDR3 CASSFRASGPYNEQFF. The nucleotide sequence is TGTGCCAGCAGCTTTCGGGCTAGCGGGCCTTACAATGAGCAGTTCTTC.